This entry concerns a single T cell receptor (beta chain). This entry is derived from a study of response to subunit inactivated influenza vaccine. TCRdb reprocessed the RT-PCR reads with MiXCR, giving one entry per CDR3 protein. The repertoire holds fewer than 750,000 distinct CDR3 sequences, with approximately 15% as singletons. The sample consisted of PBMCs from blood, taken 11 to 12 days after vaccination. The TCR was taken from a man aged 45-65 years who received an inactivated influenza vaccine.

As DNA, the CDR3 is TGCAGTGCTAGAGGGGCTAGCGGCACAGATACGCAGTATTTT. It encodes CSARGASGTDTQYF. J is TRBJ2-3 and V is TRBV20-1; the D gene is possibly TRBD2 (6 bases). V lost 1 base and J 1 base, leaving 9 bases between the germline ends. Germline CDR1 and CDR2: DFQATT and SNEGSKA (reference sequence). The CDR3 sequence is 14 residues long.